The present entry profiles one T cell receptor (beta chain) with its context. The data belong to a study of blood T cell repertoires in COVID-19. V was trimmed by 3 bases and J by 1 base, leaving 9 bases between them. Germline V CDR1 and CDR2: MNHEY, SMNVEV (reference sequence). This CDR3 spans 14 amino acids. The repertoire was sequenced with immunoSEQ multiplex PCR; TCRdb's copy has only in-frame clones and lacks some. The sample lists 55,000 to 85,000 clones, about 80% occurring once. The chain couples TRBV27 to TRBJ1-1; D may be TRBD1 (5 bases). Sequencing input: peripheral blood. The sequence derives from a man aged 55 to 70 with active or convalescent COVID-19. CDR3 in DNA: TGTGCCAGCAGTTTCCAACAGGCGAACACTGAAGCTTTCTTT. Protein product: CASSFQQANTEAFF.